This paragraph covers one TCR beta chain sequence. This entry is derived from a study of blood T cell repertoires in COVID-19. Overall study: From the United States, Italy and Spain came samples of acute and convalescent COVID-19.

The assay was immunoSEQ multiplex PCR, and TCRdb's table has in-frame clones only and misses some. In the table there are around 85,000 clones, roughly 91% of which are singletons. V dropped 0 bases and J dropped 2 bases, with 11 bases sitting between them. The germline V gene has CDR1 MGHRA and CDR2 YSYEKL. There are 16 residues in the CDR3. Participants were aged roughly 18 to 100 years from 20 to 30 US areas. The rearrangement links TRBV4-1 to TRBJ1-5; no definite D call. This TCR was sampled from a woman in her forties or fifties with acute COVID-19. Sequences were obtained from PBMCs or T cells enriched from blood (not recorded which). DNA for the CDR3: TGCGCCAGCAGCCAAGAAGGATACGGGGGCAATCAGCCCCAGCATTTT. Translated: CASSQEGYGGNQPQHF.